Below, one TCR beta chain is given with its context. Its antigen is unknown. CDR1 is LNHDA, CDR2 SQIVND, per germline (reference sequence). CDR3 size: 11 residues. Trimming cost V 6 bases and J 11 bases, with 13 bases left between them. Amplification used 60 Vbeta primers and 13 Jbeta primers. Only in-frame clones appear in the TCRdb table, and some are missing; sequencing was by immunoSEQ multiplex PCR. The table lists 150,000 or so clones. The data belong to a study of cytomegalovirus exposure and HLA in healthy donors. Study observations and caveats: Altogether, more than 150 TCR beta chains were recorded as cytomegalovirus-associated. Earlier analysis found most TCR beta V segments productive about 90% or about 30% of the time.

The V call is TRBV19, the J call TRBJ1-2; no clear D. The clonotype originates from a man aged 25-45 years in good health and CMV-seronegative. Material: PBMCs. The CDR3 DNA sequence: TGTGCCAGTAGCGTCCCGGGGTGGTACACCTTC. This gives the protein CASSVPGWYTF.